There are a few counts of the clone carrying this T cell receptor (beta chain). This sample stems from a study of patients and donors after allogeneic stem cell transplantation. MiXCR, run by TCRdb on the RT-PCR reads, gives a single entry per CDR3 protein. The table shows approximately 11,000 distinct CDR3 sequences, with less than 25% occurring only once. J gave up 3 bases and V 11 bases, and 11 bases lay outside the gene matches. This CDR3 has 14 amino acids. Germline V lookup: CDR1 WNHNN, CDR2 SYGVQD (reference sequence). The chain links TRBV10-1 to TRBJ2-3; 7 positions agree with TRBD1. The source material was blood, either unsorted or a sorted T cell fraction (not recorded which). The clonotype comes from a human donor who was either an allogeneic HSCT recipient or a stem cell or donor lymphocyte infusion donor (not recorded which). It is not recorded whose cells these are; they may come from a transplant donor. The CDR3 DNA is TGCGCCCCGATGGACAGGCCGCTGACAGATACGCAGTATTTT. Its translation: CAPMDRPLTDTQYF.